This entry features one TCR beta chain sequence. The antigen remains undetermined. This record comes from a study of monozygotic twins with inflammatory bowel disease. Study outcomes and limitations: What may have added variability to patient repertoires is that immunosuppressive treatments differed.

TCRdb re-called the 5' RACE reads and catalogs CDR3 proteins one per entry, DNA excluded. The table gives some 160,000 distinct CDR3 sequences; the top ten clones make up around 7.2% of it. CDR1 and CDR2 from the germline V gene are LGHNA and YNFKEQ. The CDR3 totals 14 residues. The TCR comes from a human donor with ulcerative colitis or Crohn's disease, or a healthy co-twin of an affected twin (not recorded which). V and J are TRBV4-2 and TRBJ1-4. The sample consisted of blood. CDR3 loop: CASSQDHGSEKLFF.